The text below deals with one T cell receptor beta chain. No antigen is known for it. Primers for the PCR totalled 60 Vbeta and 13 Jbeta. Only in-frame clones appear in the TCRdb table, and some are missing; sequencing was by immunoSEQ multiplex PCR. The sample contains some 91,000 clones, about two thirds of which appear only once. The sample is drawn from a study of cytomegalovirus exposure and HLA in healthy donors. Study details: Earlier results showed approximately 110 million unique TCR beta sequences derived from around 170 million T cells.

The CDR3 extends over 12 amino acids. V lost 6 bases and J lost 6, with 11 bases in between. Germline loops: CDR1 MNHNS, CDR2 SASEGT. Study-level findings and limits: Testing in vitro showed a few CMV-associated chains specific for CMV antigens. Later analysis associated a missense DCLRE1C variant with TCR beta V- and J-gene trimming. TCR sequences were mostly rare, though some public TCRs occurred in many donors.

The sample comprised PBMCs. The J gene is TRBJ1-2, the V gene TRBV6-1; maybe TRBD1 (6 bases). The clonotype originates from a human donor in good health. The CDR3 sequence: CASRGHHHGYTF. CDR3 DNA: TGTGCCAGCAGGGGACACCATCATGGCTACACCTTC.